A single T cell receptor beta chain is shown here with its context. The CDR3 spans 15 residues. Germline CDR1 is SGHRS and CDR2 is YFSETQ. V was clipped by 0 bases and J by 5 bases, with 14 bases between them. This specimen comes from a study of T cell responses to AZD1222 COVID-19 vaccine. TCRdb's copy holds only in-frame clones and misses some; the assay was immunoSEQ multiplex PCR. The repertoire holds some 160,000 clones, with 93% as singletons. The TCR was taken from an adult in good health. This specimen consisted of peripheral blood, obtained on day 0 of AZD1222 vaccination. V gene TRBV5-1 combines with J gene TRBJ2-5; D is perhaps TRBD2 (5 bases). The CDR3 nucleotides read TGCGCCAGCAGCTTGGGTTTACTAGAGCACGAGACCCAGTACTTC. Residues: CASSLGLLEHETQYF.